The entry that follows covers one TCR beta chain sequence. Its target is unknown. TCRdb independently ran MiXCR on the 5' RACE reads; one entry per CDR3 protein. Of under 1 million distinct CDR3 sequences in the sample, over 9% were seen once. Per the germline V gene, CDR1 is MNHEY and CDR2 is SVGAGI. The CDR3 has 15 amino acids. V gave up 0 bases and J gave up 0 bases; unmatched junction bases: 1. This specimen comes from a study of identical twins. Notes on the study in general: Where out-of-frame alpha sequences were twin-shared, they showed excess low generation probability. Memory repertoires lacked the insertion deficit that abundant cord blood beta clonotypes showed.

The sample was also reused in another study, on yellow fever vaccine responses in identical twins.

This TCR derives from a woman aged 18-35 years in good health. J is TRBJ2-5 and V is TRBV6-5; TRBD1 agrees at 7 bases. The source material was PBMCs. The CDR3 is CASSYSTGNQETQYF. The CDR3 DNA reads TGTGCCAGCAGTTACTCGACAGGGAACCAAGAGACCCAGTACTTC.